The 24 T cell receptor beta chains below all came from one sample that was sequenced in a study of blood T cell repertoires in COVID-19. Clones were sequenced by immunoSEQ multiplex PCR, and TCRdb holds only the in-frame ones, with some missing. Of about 30,000 clones listed, around nine tenths were seen once; the top ten hold around a quarter. Sequencing was performed on peripheral blood. The receptors were sampled from a human donor in a cohort sampled during active COVID-19.

The V and J genes are TRBV6-5 and TRBJ1-2; D possibly corresponds to TRBD1 (6 bases). The V gene's germline CDR1 is MNHEY and CDR2 SVGAGI. The germline V and J ends were trimmed by 9 bases and 9 bases, with 20 bases remaining between them. The CDR3 runs 13 residues. The CDR3 loop is CASNTQGPYSYTF. In nucleotides, the CDR3 is TGTGCCAGTAACACTCAGGGGCCATATAGCTACACCTTC.

J is TRBJ1-6 and V is TRBV7-9; a weak D match, TRBD1 (5 bases). Germline assignment: CDR1 SEHNR and CDR2 FQNEAQ (reference sequence). V was clipped by 2 bases and J by 8 bases, with 10 bases between them. The length of the CDR3 is 14 residues. CDR3 sequence: CASSLQGRYSPLHF. The CDR3, as DNA: TGTGCCAGCAGCTTACAGGGCAGATATTCACCCCTCCACTTT.

The rearrangement uses TRBV5-1 and TRBJ2-7; 7 bases agree with TRBD1. The V and J ends lost 0 bases and 5 bases, in that order; junction bases with no gene match: 8. The CDR3 loop spans 15 amino acids. CDR1 is SGHRS, CDR2 YFSETQ, per germline. The CDR3 coding sequence is TGCGCCAGCAGCTTGGGCGCGACAGGGATCGACGAGCAGTACTTC. Translation gives CASSLGATGIDEQYF.

The chain links TRBV12-3 or TRBV12-4 to TRBJ1-5, with a possible D match to TRBD1 (6 bases). Trimming cost V 5 bases and J 3 bases, with 8 bases left between them. This CDR3 region has 13 residues. The CDR3 bases are TGTGCCAGCAGTCCAGGGGCCAATCAGCCCCAGCATTTT. This encodes CASSPGANQPQHF.

This rearrangement joins TRBV19 to TRBJ2-6; the match to TRBD2 covers 15 bases. Germline V gene sequence: CDR1 LNHDA, CDR2 SQIVND (reference sequence). The CDR3 length is 23 residues. After removal of 3 bases from V and 1 base from J, the junction contained 16 bases not matched to a gene. For the CDR3, the DNA is TGTGCCAGTAGTATGTACACTCTATCGGGACTAGCGGGGGGAAAATCTGGGGCCAACGTCCTGACTTTC. This codes for CASSMYTLSGLAGGKSGANVLTF.

The chain links TRBV5-4 to TRBJ1-1, with TRBD1 matching over 8 bases. The CDR3 is 16 residues long. Germline CDR1 reads SGHNT; CDR2 reads YYREEE (reference sequence). V was pared by 5 bases and J by 3 bases, with 12 bases of the junction left unmatched. CDR3 coding DNA: TGTGCCAGCAGAACGGACAGGGCCTTTCGGGACACTGAAGCTTTCTTT. It yields the protein CASRTDRAFRDTEAFF. Full variable domain (missing parts from reference TRBV5-4 and TRBJ1-1): ETGVTQSPTHLIKTRGQQVTLRCSSQSGHNTVSWYQQALGQGPQFIFQYYREEENGRGNFPPRFSGLQFPNYSSELNVNALELDDSALYLCASRTDRAFRDTEAFFGQGTRLTVV.

V usage is TRBV6-5 and J usage is TRBJ2-2; maybe TRBD2 (5 bases). Trimming removed 6 bases from V and 3 bases from J, with 11 bases in between. From germline, CDR1 is MNHEY and CDR2 SVGAGI. The CDR3 is made up of 14 amino acids. For the CDR3, the DNA is TGTGCCAGCAGGGGAGACTCCTACACCGGGGAGCTGTTTTTT. It specifies CASRGDSYTGELFF.

The V call is TRBV15, the J call TRBJ2-3; TRBD1 aligns across 8 bases. There are 16 residues in the CDR3. Per the germline V gene, CDR1 is LNHNV and CDR2 is YYDKDF (reference sequence). V was pared by 1 base and J by 5 bases, with 8 bases of the junction left unmatched. CDR3 in DNA: TGTGCCACCAGCAGAGTTCGGACAGGGATCGGAGATACGCAGTATTTT. Its translation is CATSRVRTGIGDTQYF. Drawing the rest from reference TRBV15 and TRBJ2-3, the complete variable domain is DAMVIQNPRYQVTQFGKPVTLSCSQTLNHNVMYWYQQKSSQAPKLLFHYYDKDFNNEADTPDNFQSRRPNTSFCFLDIRSPGLGDTAMYLCATSRVRTGIGDTQYFGPGTRLTVL.

The V call is TRBV15, the J call TRBJ2-7; D possibly corresponds to TRBD1 (6 bases). The germline V and J ends were trimmed by 0 bases and 4 bases, with 19 bases remaining between them. Germline V gene lookup returns CDR1 LNHNV and CDR2 YYDKDF (reference sequence). This CDR3 has 17 amino acids. CDR3 DNA sequence: TGTGCCACCAGCAGAGATAGAATCACAGGGTCATGGTACGAGCAGTACTTC. Protein product: CATSRDRITGSWYEQYF.

In this sample, this clone turned up once. The V and J genes are TRBV2 and TRBJ1-1; no clear D gene. With 3 bases removed from V and 7 bases from J, the gap between germline ends came to 9 bases. There are 12 residues in the CDR3. Germline V lookup: CDR1 SNHLY, CDR2 FYNNEI. The CDR3 DNA sequence: TGTGCCAGCAGTGATTTCCCATTTGAAGCTTTCTTT. It translates to CASSDFPFEAFF.

This clone was counted once. The genes are TRBV27 and TRBJ1-2; tentatively, D is TRBD1 (5 bases). The CDR3 contains 14 residues. Trimming shortened V by 3 bases and J by 7 bases, and 15 bases separated the two germline ends. Germline CDR1 and CDR2: MNHEY and SMNVEV (reference sequence). CDR3 protein: CASSFREGRGGYTF. In nucleotides, the CDR3 is TGTGCCAGCAGTTTCAGGGAGGGGCGAGGTGGCTACACCTTC.

The V gene is TRBV14, the J gene TRBJ2-6; D uncertain. The V end was cut by 4 bases, the J end by 2 bases, with 6 bases between. Looked up from germline, CDR1 is SGHDN and CDR2 is FVKESK. The CDR3 extends over 14 amino acids. The CDR3 region is CASSPQAGANVLTF. CDR3 bases: TGTGCCAGCAGCCCCCAGGCTGGGGCCAACGTCCTGACTTTC.

The chain recombines TRBV5-6 with TRBJ1-5; 7 bases are shared with TRBD1. The CDR3 runs to 17 residues. The junction had 10 bases not matched to a gene; V was cut back by 3 bases and J by 1 base. In germline, CDR1 is SGHDT, CDR2 YYEEEE. CDR3 sequence reads: CASSSLGQQASNQPQHF. CDR3 DNA sequence: TGTGCCAGCAGCTCATTGGGACAGCAGGCCAGCAATCAGCCCCAGCATTTT.

The chain employs TRBV10-3 and TRBJ1-6; D is ambiguous. With 3 bases removed from V and 7 bases from J, the gap between germline ends came to 13 bases. CDR3 length: 15 residues. The V gene's germline CDR1 is ENHRY and CDR2 SYGVKD. The CDR3 loop is CAISDRGPTNSPLHF. CDR3 bases: TGTGCCATCAGTGACCGAGGGCCAACGAATTCACCCCTCCACTTT.

This chain joins TRBV9 and TRBJ2-6, with D unresolved. The CDR3 has 15 amino acids. V shed 1 base and J shed 3 bases, with 8 bases lying between them. CDR1 and CDR2 from the germline V gene are SGDLS and YYNGEE. The CDR3 reads CASSVTSGGANVLTF. In DNA form, the CDR3 reads TGTGCCAGCAGCGTAACCTCAGGTGGGGCCAACGTCCTGACTTTC.

The chain has TRBV3-1 (or the pseudogene TRBV3-2) and TRBJ1-6; D gene ambiguous. The V gene's germline CDR1 is LGHDT and CDR2 YNNKEL (reference sequence). V lost 1 base, J lost 3 bases, and 10 bases lay in between. This CDR3 is 16 amino acids long. CDR3 residues: CASSQGGGLYNSPLHF. The CDR3 coding sequence is TGTGCCAGCAGCCAAGGGGGAGGGCTCTATAATTCACCCCTCCACTTT.

J is TRBJ1-5 and V is TRBV24-1, with D perhaps TRBD1 (6 bases). Germline-derived CDR1 and CDR2 are KGHDR and SFDVKD. V was clipped by 6 bases and J by 5 bases, with 25 bases between them. The CDR3 has 18 residues. The CDR3 loop is CATSPSKLGAGTHQPQHF. In nucleotides, the CDR3 is TGTGCCACCAGTCCATCAAAACTAGGAGCAGGGACACATCAGCCCCAGCATTTT.

Worth noting for this clone: Distinct nucleotide sequences in the sample also encode this CDR3. The chain links TRBV3-1 (or the pseudogene TRBV3-2) to TRBJ1-1, with D perhaps matching TRBD1 (5 bases). CDR1 and CDR2 from the germline V gene are LGHDT and YNNKEL (reference sequence). V dropped 5 bases and J dropped 1 base, with 8 bases sitting between them. There are 13 residues in the CDR3. CDR3 sequence: CASSSTGNTEAFF. Here the CDR3 DNA reads TGTGCCAGCAGCTCTACAGGGAACACTGAAGCTTTCTTT.

V gene TRBV28 combines with J gene TRBJ1-2; TRBD1 aligns across 7 bases. V gave up 2 bases and J gave up 1 base; unmatched junction bases: 1. CDR1 is MDHEN and CDR2 is SYDVKM in the germline V gene. CDR3 length: 14 amino acids. As DNA, the CDR3 is TGTGCCAGCAGTTTACCAGGGGGTAACTATGGCTACACCTTC. Translated, it gives CASSLPGGNYGYTF.

The chain employs TRBV19 and TRBJ1-2; 12 bases line up with TRBD1. The CDR3 is 16 amino acids. Trimming took 6 bases from V and 7 from J; bases not matched to a gene: 12. The germline V gene has CDR1 LNHDA and CDR2 SQIVND (reference sequence). CDR3: CASSTRPGQGATGYTF. The CDR3 coding sequence is TGTGCCAGTAGCACAAGGCCGGGACAGGGGGCGACTGGCTACACCTTC.

This clone appeared once. The rearrangement joins TRBV28 to TRBJ2-2; a possible D gene is TRBD2 (5 bases). V lost 3 bases and J 3 bases, leaving 14 bases between the germline ends. There are 16 residues in the CDR3. Germline V gives CDR1 MDHEN, CDR2 SYDVKM. In nucleotides, the CDR3 is TGTGCCAGCAGTTTCCCGTTAGGAGGAGACACCGGGGAGCTGTTTTTT. It yields the protein CASSFPLGGDTGELFF.

The chain employs TRBV5-1 and TRBJ1-2; perhaps TRBD1 as D (5 bases). CDR1 is SGHRS and CDR2 is YFSETQ in the germline V gene. V was trimmed by 0 bases and J by 8 bases, leaving 17 bases between them. The CDR3 has 15 amino acids. The CDR3 here is CASSLERGRGEGYTF. The CDR3 region has the DNA TGCGCCAGCAGCTTGGAAAGGGGCCGGGGGGAAGGCTACACCTTC.

The chain joins TRBV5-4 to TRBJ1-1; 7 nucleotides align to TRBD1. This CDR3 spans 16 amino acids. Per germline, CDR1 SGHNT and CDR2 YYREEE (reference sequence). J was trimmed by 3 bases and V by 0 bases; bases with no gene match: 8. This CDR3 reads CASSLAGLQGYTEAFF. In DNA form, the CDR3 reads TGTGCCAGCAGCTTGGCCGGGCTACAGGGGTACACTGAAGCTTTCTTT. The full variable domain, in which reference TRBV5-4 and TRBJ1-1 provide the parts outside the CDR3, is ETGVTQSPTHLIKTRGQQVTLRCSSQSGHNTVSWYQQALGQGPQFIFQYYREEENGRGNFPPRFSGLQFPNYSSELNVNALELDDSALYLCASSLAGLQGYTEAFFGQGTRLTVV.

This rearrangement joins TRBV18 to TRBJ2-3, with D maybe TRBD1 (6 bases). V dropped 0 bases and J dropped 4 bases, with 11 bases sitting between them. From germline, CDR1 is KGHSH and CDR2 LQKENI. The CDR3 loop spans 15 amino acids. CDR3 coding DNA: TGTGCCAGCTCACCACCGTCCAGGGGCCCAGATACGCAGTATTTT. This encodes CASSPPSRGPDTQYF.